The TCR beta chain described here comes from a study of CD8 T cells in ankylosing spondylitis. The CDR3 sequence is 14 residues long. V gave up 0 bases and J gave up 0 bases, with 5 bases separating them. Germline CDR1 is MGHRA and CDR2 is YSYEKL. This clonotype was seen once. The antigen remains unidentified. Researchers built TCR beta libraries using quantitative 5'-RACE with molecular barcodes. TCRdb reprocessed the 5' RACE reads with MiXCR, giving one entry per CDR3 protein. Seen here are 200,000 to 300,000 distinct CDR3 sequences, around a tenth observed once, and the top ten hold around 6.5%. The study, taken as a whole, reports: Matched ankylosing spondylitis synovial fluid reportedly contained a significantly enriched population of disease-linked clones. It appeared that ankylosing spondylitis blood was characterized by a TCR beta motif of eight highly homologous variants.

The chain has TRBV4-1 and TRBJ1-2; no reliable D call. The sample taken for sequencing was blood, either unsorted or a sorted T cell fraction (not recorded which). The TCR sequence derives from a male donor with ankylosing spondylitis or in good health (not recorded which). CDR3 nucleotides: TGCGCCAGCAGCCAAGAACCCGCTAACTATGGCTACACCTTC. Translating gives CASSQEPANYGYTF.